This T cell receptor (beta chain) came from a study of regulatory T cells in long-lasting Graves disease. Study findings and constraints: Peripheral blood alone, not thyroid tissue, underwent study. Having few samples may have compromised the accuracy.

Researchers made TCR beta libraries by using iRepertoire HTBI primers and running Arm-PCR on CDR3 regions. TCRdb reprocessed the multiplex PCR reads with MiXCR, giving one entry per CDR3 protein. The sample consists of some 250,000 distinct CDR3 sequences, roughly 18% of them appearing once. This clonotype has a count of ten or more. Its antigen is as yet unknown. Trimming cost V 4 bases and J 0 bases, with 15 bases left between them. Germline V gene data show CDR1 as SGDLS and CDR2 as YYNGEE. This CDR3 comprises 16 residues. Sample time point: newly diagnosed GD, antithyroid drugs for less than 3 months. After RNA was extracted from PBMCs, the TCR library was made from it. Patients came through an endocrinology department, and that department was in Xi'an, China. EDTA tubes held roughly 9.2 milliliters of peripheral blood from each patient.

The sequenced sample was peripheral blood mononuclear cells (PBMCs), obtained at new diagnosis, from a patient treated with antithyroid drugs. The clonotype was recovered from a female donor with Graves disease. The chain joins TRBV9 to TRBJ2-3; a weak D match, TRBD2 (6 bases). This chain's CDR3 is CASSLLAVLSTDTQYF. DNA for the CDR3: TGTGCCAGCAGCTTGTTAGCGGTTCTTAGCACAGATACGCAGTATTTT.